These 21 T cell receptor beta chains originate from one sample sequenced in a study of graft-versus-host responses after intestinal transplantation. Investigators treated the graft tissue so that it released intraepithelial and lamina propria lymphocytes. Assay: immunoSEQ multiplex PCR; the TCRdb copy retains only in-frame clones and omits some. The data show about 7,600 clones, roughly 82% seen once. The material sequenced was ileum tissue, taken around 120 days after transplant. These receptors came from a human patient who received an intestinal transplant, so some T cells may come from the graft donor.

V is TRBV11-3 and J is TRBJ1-1; D ambiguous. The CDR3 has 14 residues. The V gene's germline CDR1 is SGHNT and CDR2 YENEEA. Deletions cut 5 bases from V and 1 base from J, with 11 bases between. The CDR3 DNA is TGTGCCAGCAGCCCGACAATCTGGAACACTGAAGCTTTCTTT. Its protein product is CASSPTIWNTEAFF.

The chain employs TRBV7-2 and TRBJ1-2, with D possibly being TRBD1 (6 bases). The CDR3 loop spans 14 amino acids. Germline V gene lookup returns CDR1 SGHTA and CDR2 FQGNSA. V was cut by 1 base and J by 5 bases, with 11 bases left in between. The CDR3: CASSLDRALYGYTF. The CDR3 coding sequence is TGTGCCAGCAGCTTAGACAGGGCCTTATATGGCTACACCTTC.

This chain connects TRBV5-4 to TRBJ2-1; D possibly corresponds to TRBD2 (6 bases). The V gene's germline CDR1 is SGHNT and CDR2 YYREEE (reference sequence). The CDR3 is 16 residues long. V was clipped by 1 base and J by 3 bases, with 14 bases between them. The CDR3 region is CASSLLHGGNYNEQFF. The CDR3 coding sequence is TGTGCCAGCAGCTTGTTGCACGGGGGTAACTACAATGAGCAGTTCTTC. The entire variable domain, with the rest obtained from reference TRBV5-4 and TRBJ2-1, is as follows: ETGVTQSPTHLIKTRGQQVTLRCSSQSGHNTVSWYQQALGQGPQFIFQYYREEENGRGNFPPRFSGLQFPNYSSELNVNALELDDSALYLCASSLLHGGNYNEQFFGPGTRLTVL.

The chain couples TRBV5-1 to TRBJ2-5; TRBD1 aligns across 9 bases. J was trimmed by 4 bases and V by 4 bases; bases with no gene match: 11. Germline V gene lookup returns CDR1 SGHRS and CDR2 YFSETQ. This CDR3 is 16 amino acids long. The CDR3 nucleotides read TGCGCCAGCAGCCTAAGACCGGGACAGGGAGGAGAGACCCAGTACTTC. Translating it yields CASSLRPGQGGETQYF.

The CDR3 loop reads CASSVGTSGGASYNEQFF. The CDR3 DNA reads as TGTGCCAGCAGCGTAGGGACTAGCGGGGGGGCCTCCTACAATGAGCAGTTCTTC. The gene calls are TRBV9 and TRBJ2-1; 15 bases are shared with TRBD2. The CDR3 has 18 residues. With 0 bases clipped from V and 0 bases from J, the junction kept 1 base outside the gene matches. In germline, CDR1 is SGDLS, CDR2 YYNGEE. Drawing the rest from reference TRBV9 and TRBJ2-1, the complete variable domain is DSGVTQTPKHLITATGQRVTLRCSPRSGDLSVYWYQQSLDQGLQFLIQYYNGEERAKGNILERFSAQQFPDLHSELNLSSLELGDSALYFCASSVGTSGGASYNEQFFGPGTRLTVL.

V gene TRBV4-2 combines with J gene TRBJ2-3; no clear D. The CDR3 covers 16 residues. Trimming removed 0 bases from V and 0 bases from J, with 10 bases in between. Germline loops: CDR1 LGHNA, CDR2 YNFKEQ. CDR3 in amino acids: CASSQEFSVSTDTQYF. Written as DNA, the CDR3 is TGTGCCAGCAGCCAAGAATTCAGCGTAAGCACAGATACGCAGTATTTT.

The chain carries TRBV2 and TRBJ1-6; no definite D call. The germline CDR1 and CDR2 sequences are SNHLY and FYNNEI. The CDR3 has 14 residues. V lost 4 bases and J 0 bases, leaving 4 bases between the germline ends. DNA of the CDR3: TGTGCCAGCAGTGCTAGCTCCTATAATTCACCCCTCCACTTT. Its translation is CASSASSYNSPLHF. Using reference TRBV2 and TRBJ1-6 for the parts outside the CDR3, the full variable domain is EPEVTQTPSHQVTQMGQEVILRCVPISNHLYFYWYRQILGQKVEFLVSFYNNEISEKSEIFDDQFSVERPDGSNFTLKIRSTKLEDSAMYFCASSASSYNSPLHFGNGTRLTVT.

The sample holds a few counts of this clone. The V and J genes are TRBV19 and TRBJ1-5; possible D gene TRBD1, 5 bases. Between the trimmed V and J ends, which lost 6 bases and 6 bases, there was a span of 15 bases. The CDR3 contains 14 residues. CDR1 and CDR2 (germline): LNHDA, SQIVND (reference sequence). The CDR3 DNA is TGTGCCAGTAGCCGACCCAGGGACGGTCAGCCCCAGCATTTT. This codes for CASSRPRDGQPQHF.

This clone was observed once. This sequence joins TRBV12-5 and TRBJ2-3, with D possibly being TRBD2 (5 bases). Germline CDR1 LGHNT, CDR2 FRNRAP. The CDR3 runs to 14 residues. Trimming stripped 6 bases from V and 0 bases from J, with 10 bases between. The CDR3 loop reads CASGYTSSTDTQYF. The CDR3 DNA reads as TGTGCTAGTGGGTACACTAGTAGCACAGATACGCAGTATTTT. The complete variable domain, with remaining parts taken from reference TRBV12-5 and TRBJ2-3, reads DARVTQTPRHKVTEMGQEVTMRCQPILGHNTVFWYRQTMMQGLELLAYFRNRAPLDDSGMPKDRFSAEMPDATLATLKIQPSEPRDSAVYFCASGYTSSTDTQYFGPGTRLTVL.

This CDR3 reads CASSSVTGGTGGYTF. The CDR3 region has the DNA TGTGCCAGCAGCTCAGTGACAGGGGGAACGGGCGGCTACACCTTC. The V call is TRBV11-1, the J call TRBJ1-2, with 9 bases fitting TRBD1. The CDR3 contains 15 residues. Per germline, CDR1 SGHAT and CDR2 FQDESV (reference sequence). J was trimmed by 8 bases and V by 4 bases; bases with no gene match: 11. The full variable domain, in which reference TRBV11-1 and TRBJ1-2 provide the parts outside the CDR3, is EAEVAQSPRYKITEKSQAVAFWCDPISGHATLYWYRQILGQGPELLVQFQDESVVDDSQLPKDRFSAERLKGVDSTLKIQPAELGDSAMYLCASSSVTGGTGGYTFGSGTRLTVV.

The table lists this clone with a count of one. The same CDR3 is also encoded by other DNA sequences in this sample. V is TRBV20-1 and J is TRBJ2-7, with TRBD1 as a possible D gene (6 bases). Germline V gives CDR1 DFQATT, CDR2 SNEGSKA (reference sequence). V was trimmed by 3 bases and J by 3 bases, leaving 6 bases between them. This CDR3 is 11 amino acids long. CDR3 in DNA: TGCAGTGCTAGGGACAGCTACGAGCAGTACTTC. Its translation: CSARDSYEQYF.

The rearrangement uses TRBV5-4 and TRBJ2-5; 15 bases fit TRBD2. CDR1 SGHNT and CDR2 YYREEE come from the germline V gene (reference sequence). The CDR3 is 17 residues long. Unmatched junction bases numbered 6, after V lost 2 bases and J lost 4 bases. CDR3 loop: CASSLVAGLAGGETQYF. The CDR3 nucleotides read TGTGCCAGCAGCTTAGTGGCGGGACTAGCGGGAGGAGAGACCCAGTACTTC.

The V call is TRBV6-6, the J call TRBJ2-7; D gene uncertain. V lost 5 bases and J 1 base, leaving 18 bases between the germline ends. The CDR3 spans 16 residues. The germline CDR1 and CDR2 sequences are MNHNY and SVGAGI (reference sequence). Written as DNA, the CDR3 is TGTGCCAGCAGTAACCAGAACCGAGACGGATCCTACGAGCAGTACTTC. Encoded protein: CASSNQNRDGSYEQYF.

The chain employs TRBV5-1 and TRBJ2-1; 14 nucleotides align to TRBD2. CDR1 SGHRS and CDR2 YFSETQ come from the germline V gene. The ends lost 7 bases at V and 5 bases at J; junction bases unmatched: 11. This CDR3 has 17 amino acids. The CDR3 bases are TGCGCCAGCTGGCGGGGGACTAGCGGGAGAGGGAACAATGAGCAGTTCTTC. This sequence encodes CASWRGTSGRGNNEQFF.

The chain carries TRBV5-1 and TRBJ1-3; a weak D match, TRBD1 (6 bases). Trimming took off 0 bases at V and 0 bases at J, with 10 bases between the two ends. The germline CDR1 and CDR2 sequences are SGHRS and YFSETQ. This CDR3 contains 16 residues. DNA of the CDR3: TGCGCCAGCAGCTTGGGGGACATTTACTCTGGAAACACCATATATTTT. Its protein product is CASSLGDIYSGNTIYF.

The rearrangement joins TRBV27 to TRBJ1-5; D gene uncertain. V lost 0 bases and J lost 5, with 2 bases in between. Germline lookup yields CDR1 MNHEY and CDR2 SMNVEV (reference sequence). The CDR3 extends over 12 amino acids. This CDR3 is CASSLSHQPQHF. In DNA, the CDR3 is TGTGCCAGCAGTTTATCACATCAGCCCCAGCATTTT.

This clone was observed a single time. The chain employs TRBV27 and TRBJ2-7; D unresolved. CDR1 is MNHEY and CDR2 is SMNVEV in the germline V gene (reference sequence). This CDR3 comprises 12 residues. Trimming took off 0 bases at V and 6 bases at J, with 6 bases between the two ends. The CDR3 bases are TGTGCCAGCAGTTTATCGACGGGCGAGCAGTACTTC. Protein sequence: CASSLSTGEQYF.

V is TRBV4-2 and J is TRBJ1-5; D gene uncertain. The CDR3 has 14 amino acids. Trimming shortened V by 0 bases and J by 1 base, and 4 bases separated the two germline ends. Per the germline V gene, CDR1 is LGHNA and CDR2 is YNFKEQ. CDR3 DNA: TGTGCCAGCAGCCAAGAACGGAGCAATCAGCCCCAGCATTTT. As protein: CASSQERSNQPQHF.

The chain is built from TRBV5-3 and TRBJ2-7, with 16 bases aligning to TRBD2. TRBV5-3 is annotated as an ORF whose role is uncertain. CDR3 length equals 19 residues. The V and J ends lost 4 bases and 0 bases, in that order; junction bases with no gene match: 10. Here the CDR3 DNA reads TGTGCCAGAAGCCATAAAGGGACTAGCGGGAGGGATTTCTCCTACGAGCAGTACTTC. Its protein product is CARSHKGTSGRDFSYEQYF.

V gene TRBV11-3 combines with J gene TRBJ2-1; D is ambiguous. Trimming removed 1 base at V and 9 bases at J, with 4 bases between. Germline V gene sequence: CDR1 SGHNT, CDR2 YENEEA. The CDR3 is 11 residues long. The CDR3 DNA reads TGTGCCAGCAGCTTAGTTATTGAGCAGTTCTTC. It specifies CASSLVIEQFF.

V usage is TRBV30 and J usage is TRBJ2-5, with D maybe TRBD1 (5 bases). With the DNA end fitting TRBJ2-7 better, the J assignment may be wrong. The CDR3 runs 14 residues. The germline gives CDR1 GTSNPN, CDR2 SVGIG (reference sequence). The CDR3 sequence is CAWRPGLQVGEQYF. The CDR3, as DNA: TGTGCCTGGCGCCCAGGGTTGCAAGTCGGCGAGCAGTACTTC.